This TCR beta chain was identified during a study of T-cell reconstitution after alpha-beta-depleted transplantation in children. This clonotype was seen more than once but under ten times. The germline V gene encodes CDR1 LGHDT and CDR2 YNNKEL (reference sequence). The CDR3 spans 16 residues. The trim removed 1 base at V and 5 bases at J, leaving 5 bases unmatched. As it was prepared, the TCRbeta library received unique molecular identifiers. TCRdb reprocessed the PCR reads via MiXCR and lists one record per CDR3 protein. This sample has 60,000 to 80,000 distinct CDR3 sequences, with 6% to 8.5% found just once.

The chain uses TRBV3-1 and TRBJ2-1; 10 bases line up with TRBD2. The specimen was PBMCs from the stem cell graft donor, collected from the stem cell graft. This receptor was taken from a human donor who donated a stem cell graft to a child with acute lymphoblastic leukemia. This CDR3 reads CASSQVSSGSDNEQFF. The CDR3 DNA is TGTGCCAGCAGCCAAGTCTCTAGCGGGAGCGACAATGAGCAGTTCTTC.